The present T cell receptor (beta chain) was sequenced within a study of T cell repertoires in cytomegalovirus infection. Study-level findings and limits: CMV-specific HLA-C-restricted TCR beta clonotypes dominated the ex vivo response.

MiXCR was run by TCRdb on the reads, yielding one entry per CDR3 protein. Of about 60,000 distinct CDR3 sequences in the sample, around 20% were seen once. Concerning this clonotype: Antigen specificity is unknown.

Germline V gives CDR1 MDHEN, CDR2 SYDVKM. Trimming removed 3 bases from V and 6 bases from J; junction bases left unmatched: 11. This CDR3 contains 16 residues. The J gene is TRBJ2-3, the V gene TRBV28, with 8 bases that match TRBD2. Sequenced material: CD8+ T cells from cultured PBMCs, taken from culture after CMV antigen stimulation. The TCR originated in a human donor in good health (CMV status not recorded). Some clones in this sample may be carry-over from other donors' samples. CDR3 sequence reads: CASSLVGTRMADTQYF. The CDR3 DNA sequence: TGTGCCAGCAGTTTGGTGGGGACTAGGATGGCTGATACGCAGTATTTT.